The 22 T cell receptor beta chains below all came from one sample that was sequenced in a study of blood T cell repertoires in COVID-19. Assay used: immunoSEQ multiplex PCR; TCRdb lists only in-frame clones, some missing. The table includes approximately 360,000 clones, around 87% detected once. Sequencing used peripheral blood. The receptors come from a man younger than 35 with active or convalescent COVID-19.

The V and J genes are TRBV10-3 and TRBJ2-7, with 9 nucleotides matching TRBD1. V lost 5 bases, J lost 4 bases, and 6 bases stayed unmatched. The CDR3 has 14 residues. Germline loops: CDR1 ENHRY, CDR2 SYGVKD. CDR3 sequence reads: CAISSDRGSYEQYF. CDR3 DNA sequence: TGTGCCATCAGTTCTGACAGGGGGTCGTACGAGCAGTACTTC.

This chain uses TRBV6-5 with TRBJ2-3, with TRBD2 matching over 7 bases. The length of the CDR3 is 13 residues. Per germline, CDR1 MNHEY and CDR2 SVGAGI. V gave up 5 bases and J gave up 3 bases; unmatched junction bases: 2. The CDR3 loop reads CASSRGRTDTQYF. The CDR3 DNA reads TGTGCCAGCAGTCGCGGGAGAACAGATACGCAGTATTTT.

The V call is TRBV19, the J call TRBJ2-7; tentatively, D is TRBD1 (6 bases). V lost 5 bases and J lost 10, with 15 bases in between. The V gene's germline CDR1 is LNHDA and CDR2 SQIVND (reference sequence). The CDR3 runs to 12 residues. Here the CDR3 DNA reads TGTGCCAGTAGTGTTCCCGGGACAAATCAGTACTTC. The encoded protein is CASSVPGTNQYF.

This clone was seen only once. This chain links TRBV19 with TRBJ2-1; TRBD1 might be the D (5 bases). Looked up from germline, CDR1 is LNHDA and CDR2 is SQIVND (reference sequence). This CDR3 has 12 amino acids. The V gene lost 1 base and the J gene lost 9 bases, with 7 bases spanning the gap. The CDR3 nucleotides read TGTGCCAGTAGTATAGGACAGACTGAGCAGTTCTTC. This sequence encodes CASSIGQTEQFF.

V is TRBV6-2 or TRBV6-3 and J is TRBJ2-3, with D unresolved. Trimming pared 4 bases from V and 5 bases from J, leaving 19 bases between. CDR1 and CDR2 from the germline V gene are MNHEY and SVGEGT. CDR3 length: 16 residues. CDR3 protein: CASSLLPRRGRDTQYF. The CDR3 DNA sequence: TGTGCCAGCAGTTTACTCCCCAGACGAGGCAGAGATACGCAGTATTTT.

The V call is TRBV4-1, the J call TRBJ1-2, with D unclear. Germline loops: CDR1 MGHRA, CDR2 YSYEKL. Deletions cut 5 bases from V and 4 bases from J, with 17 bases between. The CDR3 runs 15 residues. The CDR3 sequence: CASSSEHENLYGYTF. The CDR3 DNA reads TGCGCCAGCAGCTCCGAGCATGAGAATCTCTATGGCTACACCTTC.

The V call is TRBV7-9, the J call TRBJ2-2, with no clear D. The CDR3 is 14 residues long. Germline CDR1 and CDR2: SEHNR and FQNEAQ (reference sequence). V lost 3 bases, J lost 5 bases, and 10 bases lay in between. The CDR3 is CASSFGAGTGELFF. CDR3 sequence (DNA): TGTGCCAGCAGCTTTGGAGCCGGGACCGGGGAGCTGTTTTTT.

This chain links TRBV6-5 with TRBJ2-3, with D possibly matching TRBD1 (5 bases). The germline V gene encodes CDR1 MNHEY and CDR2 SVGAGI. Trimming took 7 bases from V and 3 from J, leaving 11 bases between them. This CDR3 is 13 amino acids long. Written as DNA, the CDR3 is TGTGCCAGCACTGTGGGGCAAACAGATACGCAGTATTTT. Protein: CASTVGQTDTQYF.

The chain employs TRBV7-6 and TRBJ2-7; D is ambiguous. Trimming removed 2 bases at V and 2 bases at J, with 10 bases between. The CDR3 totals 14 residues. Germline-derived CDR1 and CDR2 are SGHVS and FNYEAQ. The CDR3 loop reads CASSLLPLTYEQYF. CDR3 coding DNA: TGTGCCAGCAGCTTACTCCCCCTTACCTACGAGCAGTACTTC.

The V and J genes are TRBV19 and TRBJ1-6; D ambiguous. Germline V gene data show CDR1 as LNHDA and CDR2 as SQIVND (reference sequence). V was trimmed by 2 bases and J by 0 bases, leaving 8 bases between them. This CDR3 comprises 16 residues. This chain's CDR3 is CASSISASSYNSPLHF. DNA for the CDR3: TGTGCCAGTAGTATATCTGCGAGCTCCTATAATTCACCCCTCCACTTT.

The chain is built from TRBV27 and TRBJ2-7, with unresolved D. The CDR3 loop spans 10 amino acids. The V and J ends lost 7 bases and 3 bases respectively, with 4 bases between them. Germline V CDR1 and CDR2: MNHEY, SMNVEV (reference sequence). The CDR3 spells CASTNYEQYF. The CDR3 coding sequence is TGTGCCAGCACCAACTACGAGCAGTACTTC.

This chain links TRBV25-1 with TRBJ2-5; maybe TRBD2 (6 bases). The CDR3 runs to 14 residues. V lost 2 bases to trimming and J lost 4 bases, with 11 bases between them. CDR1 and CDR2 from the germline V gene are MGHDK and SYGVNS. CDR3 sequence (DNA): TGTGCCAGCAGTGAACAGGGAGGTTCAGAGACCCAGTACTTC. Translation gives CASSEQGGSETQYF.

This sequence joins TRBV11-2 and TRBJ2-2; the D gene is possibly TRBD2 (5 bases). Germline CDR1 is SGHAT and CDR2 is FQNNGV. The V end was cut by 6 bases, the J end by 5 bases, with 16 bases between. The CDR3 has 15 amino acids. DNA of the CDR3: TGTGCCAGCAGACTTCCCTCGAAGCGGACCGGGGAGCTGTTTTTT. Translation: CASRLPSKRTGELFF.

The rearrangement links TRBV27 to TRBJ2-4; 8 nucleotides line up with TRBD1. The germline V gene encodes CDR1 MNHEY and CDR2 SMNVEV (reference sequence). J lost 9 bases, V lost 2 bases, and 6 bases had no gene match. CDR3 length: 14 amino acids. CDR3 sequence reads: CASSLIGQGRIQYF. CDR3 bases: TGTGCCAGCAGTTTAATCGGACAGGGCCGCATTCAGTACTTC.

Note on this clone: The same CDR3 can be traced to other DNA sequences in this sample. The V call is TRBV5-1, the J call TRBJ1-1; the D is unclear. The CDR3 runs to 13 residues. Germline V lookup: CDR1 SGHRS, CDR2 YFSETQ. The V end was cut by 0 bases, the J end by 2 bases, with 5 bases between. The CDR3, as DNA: TGCGCCAGCAGCTTGGGAGTCAACACTGAAGCTTTCTTT. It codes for CASSLGVNTEAFF.

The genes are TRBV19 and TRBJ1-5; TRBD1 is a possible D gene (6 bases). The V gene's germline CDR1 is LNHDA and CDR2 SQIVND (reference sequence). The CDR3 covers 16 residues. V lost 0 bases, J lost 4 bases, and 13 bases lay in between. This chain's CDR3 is CASSIDGAGVNQPQHF. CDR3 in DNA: TGTGCCAGTAGTATAGATGGGGCAGGGGTGAATCAGCCCCAGCATTTT.

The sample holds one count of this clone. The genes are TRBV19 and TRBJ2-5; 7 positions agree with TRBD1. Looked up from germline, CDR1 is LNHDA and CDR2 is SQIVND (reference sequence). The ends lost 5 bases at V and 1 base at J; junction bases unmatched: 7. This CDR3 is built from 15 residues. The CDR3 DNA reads TGTGCCAGTAGTCCCCGGACAGGAGGCCAAGAGACCCAGTACTTC. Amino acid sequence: CASSPRTGGQETQYF.

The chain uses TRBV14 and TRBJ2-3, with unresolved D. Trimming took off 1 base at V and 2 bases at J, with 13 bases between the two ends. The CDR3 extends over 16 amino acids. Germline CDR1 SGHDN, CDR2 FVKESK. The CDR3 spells CASSQVAGSNTDTQYF. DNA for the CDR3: TGTGCCAGCAGCCAAGTGGCCGGGTCTAACACAGATACGCAGTATTTT.

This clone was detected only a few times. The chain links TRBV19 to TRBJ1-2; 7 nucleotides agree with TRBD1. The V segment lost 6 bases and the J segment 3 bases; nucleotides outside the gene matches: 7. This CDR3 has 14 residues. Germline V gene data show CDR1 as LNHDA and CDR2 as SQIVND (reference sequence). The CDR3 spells CASRQGTVDYGYTF. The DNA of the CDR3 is TGTGCCAGTAGACAAGGGACAGTGGACTATGGCTACACCTTC.

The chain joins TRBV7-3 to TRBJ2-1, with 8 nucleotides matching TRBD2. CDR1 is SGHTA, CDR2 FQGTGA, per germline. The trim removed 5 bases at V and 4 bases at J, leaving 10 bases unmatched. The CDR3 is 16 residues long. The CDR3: CASSLLSTSAYNEQFF. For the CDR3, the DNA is TGTGCCAGCAGCCTGCTTTCGACTAGCGCATACAATGAGCAGTTCTTC.

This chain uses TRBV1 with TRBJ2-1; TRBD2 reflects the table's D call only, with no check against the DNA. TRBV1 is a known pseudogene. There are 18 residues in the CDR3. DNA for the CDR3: TGCACCAGCAGCCAAGCCCCAGCGGGAGTTGGGTCCTACAATGAGCAGTTCTTC. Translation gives CTSSQAPAGVGSYNEQFF.

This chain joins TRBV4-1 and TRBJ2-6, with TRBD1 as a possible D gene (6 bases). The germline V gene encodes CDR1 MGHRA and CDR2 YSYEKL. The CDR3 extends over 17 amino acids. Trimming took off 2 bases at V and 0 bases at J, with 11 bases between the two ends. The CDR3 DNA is TGCGCCAGCAGCCAACGACAGGACCTCTCTGGGGCCAACGTCCTGACTTTC. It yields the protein CASSQRQDLSGANVLTF.